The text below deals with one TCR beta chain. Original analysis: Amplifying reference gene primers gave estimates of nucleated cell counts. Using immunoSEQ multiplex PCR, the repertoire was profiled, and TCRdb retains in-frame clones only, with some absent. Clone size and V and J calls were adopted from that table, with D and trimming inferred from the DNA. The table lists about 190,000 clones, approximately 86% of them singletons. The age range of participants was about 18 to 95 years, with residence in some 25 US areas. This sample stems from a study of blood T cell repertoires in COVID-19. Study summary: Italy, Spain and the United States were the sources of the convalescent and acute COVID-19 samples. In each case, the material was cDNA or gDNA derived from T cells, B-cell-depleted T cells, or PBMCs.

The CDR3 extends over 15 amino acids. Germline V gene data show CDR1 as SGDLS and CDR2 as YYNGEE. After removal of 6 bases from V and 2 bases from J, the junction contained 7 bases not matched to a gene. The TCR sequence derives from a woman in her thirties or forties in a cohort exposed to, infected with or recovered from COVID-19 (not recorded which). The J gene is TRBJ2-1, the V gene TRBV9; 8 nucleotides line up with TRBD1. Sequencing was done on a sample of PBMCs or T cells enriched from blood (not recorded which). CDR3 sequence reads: CASTLRQGPYNEQFF. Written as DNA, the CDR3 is TGTGCCAGCACCCTTCGACAGGGGCCCTACAATGAGCAGTTCTTC.